A single sample is the source of the 9 T cell receptor beta chains below, sequenced in a study of shared clonotypes between healthy human individuals. Naive-designated CD8 cells lacked CD45RO, were positively enriched for CCR7, and omitted terminally differentiated effector memory CD45RA+ cells. This table comes from immunoSEQ multiplex PCR, and its TCRdb copy is limited to in-frame clones, with some not included. The table has around 640,000 clones, roughly 96% seen once; the top ten hold 0.11%. Sequencing input: naive CD8+ T cells sorted from blood. All receptors come from a woman in her 30s in good health.

The chain recombines TRBV6-5 with TRBJ1-5; D might be TRBD1 (5 bases). The CDR3 length is 14 residues. V was pared by 6 bases and J by 4 bases, with 13 bases between. CDR1 is MNHEY and CDR2 is SVGAGI in the germline V gene. The CDR3 spells CASRTFGGNQPQHF. The CDR3 nucleotides read TGTGCCAGCAGAACCTTCGGGGGGAATCAGCCCCAGCATTTT.

The chain joins TRBV13 to TRBJ2-5; TRBD2 matches 7 bases. The J call may be faulty, since TRBJ2-7 better matches the DNA end. Per the germline V gene, CDR1 is PRHDT and CDR2 is FYEKMQ (reference sequence). This CDR3 contains 14 residues. CDR3 loop: CASSPGLEPYEQYF. DNA for the CDR3: TGTGCCAGCAGCCCAGGACTAGAACCCTACGAGCAGTACTTC.

The V and J genes are TRBV28 and TRBJ2-6; D remains unclear. V was pared by 1 base and J by 0 bases, with 13 bases between. CDR3 length: 18 residues. Germline CDR1 and CDR2: MDHEN and SYDVKM. As DNA, the CDR3 is TGTGCCAGCAGTTTATTTCCTTCACGCGCCTCTGGGGCCAACGTCCTGACTTTC. Protein: CASSLFPSRASGANVLTF. The full variable domain, in which reference TRBV28 and TRBJ2-6 provide the parts outside the CDR3, is DVKVTQSSRYLVKRTGEKVFLECVQDMDHENMFWYRQDPGLGLRLIYFSYDVKMKEKGDIPEGYSVSREKKERFSLILESASTNQTSMYLCASSLFPSRASGANVLTFGAGSRLTVL.

The chain is built from TRBV28 and TRBJ2-7; a possible D gene is TRBD2 (5 bases). Trimming stripped 0 bases from V and 6 bases from J, with 12 bases between. The CDR3 is 14 amino acids. Germline values: CDR1 MDHEN, CDR2 SYDVKM. The CDR3 sequence: CASSLWASYGEQYF. Here the CDR3 DNA reads TGTGCCAGCAGTTTATGGGCTAGCTATGGCGAGCAGTACTTC.

The J gene is TRBJ2-1, the V gene TRBV27; 12 bases align to TRBD1. CDR3 length equals 17 residues. The germline CDR1 and CDR2 sequences are MNHEY and SMNVEV (reference sequence). The V and J ends lost 5 bases and 8 bases, in that order; junction bases with no gene match: 13. CDR3 bases: TGTGCCAGCAGTCCGGGTTTAAGGGACAGGGGGCTCGATGAGCAGTTCTTC. Translated, it gives CASSPGLRDRGLDEQFF.

This chain links TRBV30 with TRBJ2-7, with 11 bases lining up with TRBD2. The germline V gene has CDR1 GTSNPN and CDR2 SVGIG (reference sequence). The CDR3 runs 16 residues. The V and J ends lost 1 base and 3 bases, in that order; junction bases with no gene match: 8. The CDR3, as DNA: TGTGCCTGGAGTGGTCCTAGCGGGAGGAACAACTACGAGCAGTACTTC. It translates to CAWSGPSGRNNYEQYF. Looking up the rest from reference TRBV30 and TRBJ2-7 gives the full variable domain: SQTIHQWPATLVQPVGSPLSLECTVEGTSNPNLYWYRQAAGRGLQLLFYSVGIGQISSEVPQNLSASRPQDRQFILSSKKLLLSDSGFYLCAWSGPSGRNNYEQYFGPGTRLTVT.

The genes are TRBV9 and TRBJ2-3; 12 bases map to TRBD2. The trim removed 4 bases at V and 2 bases at J, leaving 5 bases unmatched. CDR1 and CDR2 (germline): SGDLS, YYNGEE. The CDR3 covers 16 residues. CDR3 sequence: CASSYGLAGNTDTQYF. CDR3 DNA: TGTGCCAGCAGCTACGGACTAGCGGGAAACACAGATACGCAGTATTTT.

The gene calls are TRBV28 and TRBJ2-5, with D possibly being TRBD1 or TRBD2 (6 bases each). Looked up from germline, CDR1 is MDHEN and CDR2 is SYDVKM. V lost 7 bases and J 4 bases, leaving 13 bases between the germline ends. This CDR3 spans 13 amino acids. The CDR3 loop is CASNGGGSETQYF. DNA of the CDR3: TGTGCCAGCAACGGAGGGGGGTCAGAGACCCAGTACTTC.

The chain is built from TRBV19 and TRBJ2-1, with D tentatively TRBD1 or TRBD2 (5 bases each). The germline V gene encodes CDR1 LNHDA and CDR2 SQIVND (reference sequence). The CDR3 sequence is 17 residues long. V lost 8 bases to trimming and J lost 0 bases, with 20 bases between them. This chain's CDR3 is CASGRDRRYPSYNEQFF. The CDR3 nucleotides read TGTGCCAGTGGCAGGGACCGCCGTTACCCCTCCTACAATGAGCAGTTCTTC.